This T cell receptor (beta chain) was identified in a study of OX40 agonist ivuxolimab in advanced cancers. Study details: Ivuxolimab was administered intravenously to patients at 0.01 to 10 mg/kg every 2 weeks. Males comprised 70% to 90% of the group, whose mean age was approximately 60 years (range roughly 20 to 85). Study-level results: CD8+ T cells showed, on average, more clonal expansion than CD4+ cells.

Here immunoSEQ multiplex PCR was the method, and the copy in TCRdb shows in-frame clones only, minus some. The sample records tens of thousands of clones, 94% being singletons. On this clone: Its antigen is as yet unknown.

V was clipped by 0 bases and J by 3 bases, with 6 bases between them. The CDR3 is made up of 13 amino acids. Germline CDR1 MNHEY, CDR2 SMNVEV (reference sequence). Sample: CD4+ or CD8+ T cells sorted from blood, taken in a trial of the OX40 agonist ivuxolimab. The TCR sequence derives from an adult with an advanced solid tumor such as melanoma, head and neck, liver or kidney cancer. The chain uses TRBV27 and TRBJ2-7; D remains unclear. CDR3 in amino acids: CASSLSAGYEQYF. The CDR3 region has the DNA TGTGCCAGCAGTTTATCCGCAGGCTACGAGCAGTACTTC.